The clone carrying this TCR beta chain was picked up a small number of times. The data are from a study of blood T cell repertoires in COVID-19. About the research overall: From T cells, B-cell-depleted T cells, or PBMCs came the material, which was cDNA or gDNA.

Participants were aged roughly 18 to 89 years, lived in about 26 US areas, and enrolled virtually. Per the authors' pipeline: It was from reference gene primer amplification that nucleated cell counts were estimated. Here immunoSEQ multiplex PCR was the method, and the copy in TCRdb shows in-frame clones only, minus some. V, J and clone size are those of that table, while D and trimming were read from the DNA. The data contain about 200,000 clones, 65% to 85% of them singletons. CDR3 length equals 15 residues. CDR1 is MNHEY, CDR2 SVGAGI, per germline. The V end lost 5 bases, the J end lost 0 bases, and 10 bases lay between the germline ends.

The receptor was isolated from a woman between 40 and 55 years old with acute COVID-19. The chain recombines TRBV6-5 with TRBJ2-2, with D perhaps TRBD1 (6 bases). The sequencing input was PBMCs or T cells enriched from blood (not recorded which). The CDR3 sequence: CASSRQVSNTGELFF. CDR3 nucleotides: TGTGCCAGCAGTCGACAGGTCTCGAACACCGGGGAGCTGTTTTTT.